This is a list of T cell receptor beta chains from one sample in a study of cytomegalovirus exposure and HLA in healthy donors. Only in-frame clones appear in the TCRdb table, and some are missing; sequencing was by immunoSEQ multiplex PCR. This sample yields under 150,000 clones, of which 81% are seen a single time; 3.9% belongs to the top ten. What was sequenced was PBMCs. These receptors all come from a woman between 25 and 40 years old in good health and CMV-seronegative. CDR3s include the opening cysteine and the closing phenylalanine or tryptophan. Each record gives: clone size, J gene, V gene, D gene, CDR3 protein, CDR3 DNA. A D gene is named only where the DNA matches it firmly. Some rows have no size entry. The others give once, few or many, or a class for an expanded clone.

abundance: few; j_gene: TRBJ2-5; v_gene: TRBV7-9; d_gene: -; CDR3aa: CASSLSGFKYF; CDR3nt: TGTGCCAGCAGCTTATCGGGGTTCAAGTACTTC
abundance: -; j_gene: TRBJ2-2; v_gene: TRBV7-7; d_gene: -; CDR3aa: CASSLGLRAAGELFF; CDR3nt: TGTGCTAGCAGCTTAGGCCTGAGGGCTGCCGGGGAGCTGTTTTTT
abundance: -; j_gene: TRBJ2-1; v_gene: TRBV11-2; d_gene: TRBD2; CDR3aa: CASSYSGSQYNEQFF; CDR3nt: TGTGCCAGCAGCTATAGCGGGAGTCAGTACAATGAGCAGTTCTTC
abundance: -; j_gene: TRBJ1-4; v_gene: TRBV4-3; d_gene: -; CDR3aa: CASSQFQGNEKLFF; CDR3nt: TGCGCCAGCAGCCAATTTCAGGGAAATGAAAAACTGTTTTTT
abundance: -; j_gene: TRBJ2-7; v_gene: TRBV7-9; d_gene: -; CDR3aa: CASSLDLTGIPYEQYF; CDR3nt: TGTGCCAGCAGCCTAGACTTGACAGGAATCCCCTACGAGCAGTACTTC
abundance: -; j_gene: TRBJ2-5; v_gene: TRBV19; d_gene: TRBD2; CDR3aa: CASSIAGGTQYF; CDR3nt: TGTGCCAGTAGTATCGCGGGAGGGACCCAGTACTTC
abundance: -; j_gene: TRBJ2-7; v_gene: TRBV19; d_gene: TRBD1; CDR3aa: CASSPTGGTYEQYF; CDR3nt: TGTGCCAGTAGCCCGACAGGGGGAACGTACGAGCAGTACTTC
abundance: -; j_gene: TRBJ1-4; v_gene: TRBV27; d_gene: TRBD1; CDR3aa: CASSLSDRGNEKLFF; CDR3nt: TGTGCCAGCAGTTTATCGGACAGGGGGAATGAAAAACTGTTTTTT
abundance: -; j_gene: TRBJ2-2; v_gene: TRBV5-1; d_gene: TRBD2; CDR3aa: CASSFGLAGVGNTGELFF; CDR3nt: TGCGCCAGCAGCTTTGGACTAGCGGGAGTAGGCAACACCGGGGAGCTGTTTTTT
abundance: -; j_gene: TRBJ1-4; v_gene: TRBV6-1; d_gene: TRBD1; CDR3aa: CASTKTGVTNEKLFF; CDR3nt: TGTGCCAGCACAAAAACAGGGGTAACTAATGAAAAACTGTTTTTT
abundance: -; j_gene: TRBJ2-7; v_gene: TRBV6-1; d_gene: -; CDR3aa: CASSDRGLSYEQYF; CDR3nt: TGTGCCAGCAGTGATAGGGGCCTGTCCTACGAGCAGTACTTC
abundance: -; j_gene: TRBJ1-1; v_gene: TRBV6-5; d_gene: -; CDR3aa: CASSYDRTEPEAFF; CDR3nt: TGTGCCAGCAGTTATGACCGCACAGAGCCTGAAGCTTTCTTT
abundance: -; j_gene: TRBJ2-3; v_gene: TRBV7-8; d_gene: -; CDR3aa: CASSWQGYTDTQYF; CDR3nt: TGTGCCAGCAGCTGGCAGGGCTACACAGATACGCAGTATTTT
abundance: -; j_gene: TRBJ2-1; v_gene: TRBV16; d_gene: TRBD2; CDR3aa: CASSQFGAGVSYNEQFF; CDR3nt: TGTGCCAGCAGCCAATTCGGAGCGGGAGTCAGTTATAATGAGCAGTTCTTC
abundance: -; j_gene: TRBJ2-7; v_gene: TRBV6-1; d_gene: -; CDR3aa: CASSPRRISYEQYF; CDR3nt: TGTGCCAGCAGTCCCCGGCGGATCTCCTACGAGCAGTACTTC
abundance: -; j_gene: TRBJ1-2; v_gene: TRBV4-1; d_gene: -; CDR3aa: CASSQERSISYTF; CDR3nt: TGCGCCAGCAGCCAAGAAAGGAGTATAAGCTACACCTTC
abundance: once; j_gene: TRBJ1-2; v_gene: TRBV27; d_gene: TRBD1; CDR3aa: CASSARGAHYGYTF; CDR3nt: TGTGCCAGCAGCGCCAGGGGGGCCCACTATGGCTACACCTTC
abundance: -; j_gene: TRBJ2-1; v_gene: TRBV14; d_gene: TRBD2; CDR3aa: CASSQALAGAYNEQFF; CDR3nt: TGTGCCAGCAGCCAAGCGCTAGCGGGAGCCTACAATGAGCAGTTCTTC
abundance: -; j_gene: TRBJ2-3; v_gene: TRBV7-9; d_gene: -; CDR3aa: CSSRGADTQYF; CDR3nt: TGTTCCAGCAGAGGGGCAGATACGCAGTATTTT
abundance: few; j_gene: TRBJ1-1; v_gene: TRBV10-2; d_gene: -; CDR3aa: CASSEPGMNTEAFF; CDR3nt: TGCGCCAGCAGTGAGCCAGGGATGAACACTGAAGCTTTCTTT
abundance: -; j_gene: TRBJ1-2; v_gene: TRBV27; d_gene: TRBD1; CDR3aa: CASSLSRGQDGYTF; CDR3nt: TGTGCCAGCAGTTTATCCCGGGGACAGGATGGCTACACCTTC
abundance: -; j_gene: TRBJ2-1; v_gene: TRBV6-4; d_gene: TRBD2; CDR3aa: CASSEHTSGRGNEQFF; CDR3nt: TGTGCCAGCAGTGAACATACTAGCGGGAGGGGCAATGAGCAGTTCTTC
abundance: -; j_gene: TRBJ1-5; v_gene: TRBV19; d_gene: -; CDR3aa: CASSIPGAQPQHF; CDR3nt: TGTGCCAGTAGTATACCAGGGGCCCAGCCCCAGCATTTT
abundance: -; j_gene: TRBJ2-7; v_gene: TRBV28; d_gene: TRBD1; CDR3aa: CASRTGQGSVEQYF; CDR3nt: TGTGCCAGCAGAACGGGACAGGGGTCGGTCGAGCAGTACTTC
abundance: few; j_gene: TRBJ2-7; v_gene: TRBV15; d_gene: TRBD2; CDR3aa: CATRLAGDREQYF; CDR3nt: TGTGCCACCCGACTAGCGGGAGATCGGGAGCAGTACTTC
abundance: -; j_gene: TRBJ2-1; v_gene: TRBV19; d_gene: TRBD2; CDR3aa: CASSLLSGRRNEQFF; CDR3nt: TGTGCCAGTAGTCTTCTTAGCGGGAGGCGGAATGAGCAGTTCTTC
abundance: -; j_gene: TRBJ2-7; v_gene: TRBV18; d_gene: TRBD1; CDR3aa: CASSPGQTYEQYF; CDR3nt: TGTGCCAGCTCACCGGGACAGACCTACGAGCAGTACTTC
abundance: -; j_gene: TRBJ2-7; v_gene: TRBV18; d_gene: -; CDR3aa: CASRVVSAEQYF; CDR3nt: TGTGCCAGCCGGGTGGTGTCAGCTGAGCAGTACTTC
abundance: -; j_gene: TRBJ1-5; v_gene: TRBV15; d_gene: -; CDR3aa: CATSRGRRAGFGNQPQHF; CDR3nt: TGTGCCACCAGCAGAGGAAGGCGGGCGGGTTTCGGCAATCAGCCCCAGCATTTT
abundance: few; j_gene: TRBJ2-7; v_gene: TRBV7-3; d_gene: -; CDR3aa: CASSVGGNSYEQYF; CDR3nt: TGTGCCAGCAGCGTGGGAGGAAACTCCTACGAGCAGTACTTC
abundance: -; j_gene: TRBJ1-1; v_gene: TRBV6-5; d_gene: -; CDR3aa: CASSYSSAGTNTEAFF; CDR3nt: TGTGCCAGCAGTTACAGTTCGGCAGGGACTAACACTGAAGCTTTCTTT
abundance: -; j_gene: TRBJ2-4; v_gene: TRBV7-2; d_gene: -; CDR3aa: CASSPQGRALAKNIQYF; CDR3nt: TGTGCCAGCAGCCCCCAGGGGAGGGCCCTAGCCAAAAACATTCAGTACTTC
abundance: -; j_gene: TRBJ2-1; v_gene: TRBV7-2; d_gene: TRBD2; CDR3aa: CASSAHTSGIVNEQFF; CDR3nt: TGTGCCAGCAGCGCGCATACTAGCGGGATAGTAAATGAGCAGTTCTTC
abundance: few; j_gene: TRBJ1-4; v_gene: TRBV28; d_gene: TRBD1; CDR3aa: CASMKTSAGTDGEKLFF; CDR3nt: TGTGCCAGCATGAAGACCAGCGCCGGGACAGATGGTGAAAAACTGTTTTTT
abundance: -; j_gene: TRBJ1-2; v_gene: TRBV6-1; d_gene: -; CDR3aa: CASSSQPNYGYTF; CDR3nt: TGTGCCAGCAGCTCACAACCTAACTATGGCTACACCTTC
abundance: -; j_gene: TRBJ2-3; v_gene: TRBV11-3; d_gene: -; CDR3aa: CASSLEGAISDTQYF; CDR3nt: TGTGCCAGCAGCTTAGAGGGGGCCATTTCAGATACGCAGTATTTT
abundance: -; j_gene: TRBJ2-1; v_gene: TRBV5-6; d_gene: TRBD2; CDR3aa: CASSLLAGEVFF; CDR3nt: TGTGCCAGCAGCTTGCTTGCGGGAGAAGTGTTCTTC
abundance: -; j_gene: TRBJ1-2; v_gene: TRBV28; d_gene: -; CDR3aa: CASSQNPGLSFAGYGYTF; CDR3nt: TGTGCCAGCAGTCAAAATCCAGGGTTGTCTTTCGCGGGGTATGGCTACACCTTC
abundance: few; j_gene: TRBJ1-1; v_gene: TRBV15; d_gene: -; CDR3aa: CATGLGPGRGTEAFF; CDR3nt: TGTGCCACCGGCCTTGGCCCAGGGAGGGGCACTGAAGCTTTCTTT
abundance: -; j_gene: TRBJ2-1; v_gene: TRBV21-1; d_gene: -; CDR3aa: CASSKRLAGYNEQFF; CDR3nt: TGTGCCAGCAGCAAACGGCTAGCGGGATACAATGAGCAGTTCTTC
abundance: -; j_gene: TRBJ2-3; v_gene: TRBV27; d_gene: -; CDR3aa: CASGFNGDTQYF; CDR3nt: TGTGCCAGCGGCTTCAACGGGGATACGCAGTATTTT
abundance: -; j_gene: TRBJ2-4; v_gene: TRBV27; d_gene: -; CDR3aa: CASSLSLVAKNIQYF; CDR3nt: TGTGCCAGCAGTTTATCGCTAGTAGCCAAAAACATTCAGTACTTC
abundance: -; j_gene: TRBJ1-3; v_gene: TRBV27; d_gene: TRBD1; CDR3aa: CANNRGWGNTIYF; CDR3nt: TGTGCCAACAACAGGGGCTGGGGAAACACCATATATTTT
abundance: few; j_gene: TRBJ1-1; v_gene: TRBV19; d_gene: -; CDR3aa: CASSMLSKGTPGEAFF; CDR3nt: TGTGCCAGTAGTATGTTATCGAAGGGGACTCCAGGTGAAGCTTTCTTT
abundance: -; j_gene: TRBJ2-1; v_gene: TRBV6-1; d_gene: TRBD2; CDR3aa: CASSELPAGGSSYNEQFF; CDR3nt: TGTGCCAGCAGTGAACTCCCAGCGGGAGGCTCCTCCTACAATGAGCAGTTCTTC
abundance: once; j_gene: TRBJ2-3; v_gene: TRBV5-1; d_gene: -; CDR3aa: CASSFTFTDTQYF; CDR3nt: TGCGCCAGCAGCTTCACATTCACAGATACGCAGTATTTT
abundance: -; j_gene: TRBJ2-7; v_gene: TRBV28; d_gene: -; CDR3aa: CASTLIGGPGEQYF; CDR3nt: TGTGCCAGCACTTTAATAGGAGGGCCTGGTGAGCAGTACTTC
abundance: -; j_gene: TRBJ2-3; v_gene: TRBV6-5; d_gene: -; CDR3aa: CASSYELDTDTQYF; CDR3nt: TGTGCCAGCAGTTACGAGCTAGACACAGATACGCAGTATTTT
abundance: -; j_gene: TRBJ2-3; v_gene: TRBV7-6; d_gene: TRBD2; CDR3aa: CASSTGTSGPSPADTQYF; CDR3nt: TGTGCCAGCAGCACCGGGACTAGCGGGCCGTCCCCCGCAGATACGCAGTATTTT
abundance: -; j_gene: TRBJ2-7; v_gene: TRBV15; d_gene: -; CDR3aa: CATSRGTGTNYEQYF; CDR3nt: TGTGCCACCAGCAGGGGGACCGGGACAAATTACGAGCAGTACTTC
abundance: -; j_gene: TRBJ2-7; v_gene: TRBV7-8; d_gene: TRBD2; CDR3aa: CASSLGALAASYEQYF; CDR3nt: TGTGCCAGCAGCTTGGGTGCACTAGCGGCATCCTACGAGCAGTACTTC